This passage covers 3 T cell receptor beta chains from one sample sequenced in a study of blood T cell repertoires in COVID-19. Profiling relied on immunoSEQ multiplex PCR, and the TCRdb table lists in-frame clones only, not all of them. This sample has 75,000 to 100,000 clones, with approximately 86% found just once. The sample consisted of peripheral blood. These receptors all come from a woman of 80 years or more with acute or convalescent COVID-19.

The chain combines TRBV7-2 with TRBJ2-1, with D possibly TRBD1 on 6 matching bases. The CDR3 consists of 15 residues. Between the trimmed V and J ends, which lost 2 bases and 3 bases, there was a span of 11 bases. Germline V gives CDR1 SGHTA, CDR2 FQGNSA. In DNA form, the CDR3 reads TGTGCCAGCAGCTTATCCCAGGGGTACTACAATGAGCAGTTCTTC. Protein product: CASSLSQGYYNEQFF. The variable domain in full, with the rest retrieved from reference TRBV7-2 and TRBJ2-1, is GAGVSQSPSNKVTEKGKDVELRCDPISGHTALYWYRQSLGQGLEFLIYFQGNSAPDKSGLPSDRFSAERTGGSVSTLTIQRTQQEDSAVYLCASSLSQGYYNEQFFGPGTRLTVL.

This clone was seen a single time. V gene TRBV5-1 combines with J gene TRBJ2-3; 8 nucleotides match TRBD2. The trim removed 4 bases at V and 3 bases at J, leaving 10 bases unmatched. The germline V gene encodes CDR1 SGHRS and CDR2 YFSETQ. This CDR3 has 16 residues. The CDR3 nucleotides read TGCGCCAGCAGCGTATACAATTCGGGAGGGACAGATACGCAGTATTTT. It encodes CASSVYNSGGTDTQYF.

The chain combines TRBV10-3 with TRBJ1-5; D unclear. The V end lost 5 bases, the J end lost 7 bases, and 12 bases lay between the germline ends. From germline, CDR1 is ENHRY and CDR2 SYGVKD. The CDR3 extends over 13 amino acids. CDR3 region: CAISSGEGQPQHF. The CDR3 DNA reads TGTGCCATCAGTTCCGGGGAAGGACAGCCCCAGCATTTT.